This T cell receptor beta chain was documented in a study of CD8 T cells in ankylosing spondylitis. TCRdb reprocessed the 5' RACE reads via MiXCR and lists one record per CDR3 protein. The table has roughly 160,000 distinct CDR3 sequences, approximately 9.9% seen once. CDR3 length: 14 amino acids. The V end lost 2 bases, the J end lost 1 base, and 8 bases lay between the germline ends. What was sequenced was blood, either unsorted or a sorted T cell fraction (not recorded which). This TCR came from a female donor with ankylosing spondylitis or in good health (not recorded which). The chain uses TRBV12-3 or TRBV12-4 and TRBJ1-1; D not resolved. CDR3 nucleotide sequence: TGTGCCAGCAGTTTATCTCTCAAGAACACTGAAGCTTTCTTT. Protein sequence: CASSLSLKNTEAFF.